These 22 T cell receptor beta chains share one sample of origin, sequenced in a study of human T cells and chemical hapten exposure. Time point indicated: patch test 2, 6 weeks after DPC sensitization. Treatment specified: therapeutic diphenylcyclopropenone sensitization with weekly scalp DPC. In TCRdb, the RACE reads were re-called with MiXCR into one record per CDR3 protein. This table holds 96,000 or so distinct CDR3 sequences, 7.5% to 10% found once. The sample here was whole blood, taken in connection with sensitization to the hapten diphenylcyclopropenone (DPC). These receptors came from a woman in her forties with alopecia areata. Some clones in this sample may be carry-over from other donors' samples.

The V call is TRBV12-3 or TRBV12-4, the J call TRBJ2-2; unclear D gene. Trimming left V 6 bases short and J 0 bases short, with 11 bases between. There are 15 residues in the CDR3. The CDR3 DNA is TGTGCCAGCAGCCCCCTCGATACGAACACCGGGGAGCTGTTTTTT. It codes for CASSPLDTNTGELFF.

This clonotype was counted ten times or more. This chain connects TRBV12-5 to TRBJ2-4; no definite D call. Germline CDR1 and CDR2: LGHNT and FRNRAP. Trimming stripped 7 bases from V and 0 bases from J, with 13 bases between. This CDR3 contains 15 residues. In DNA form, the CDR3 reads TGTGCTAGTGCCTTATCTATTCTAGCCAAAAACATTCAGTACTTC. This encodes CASALSILAKNIQYF.

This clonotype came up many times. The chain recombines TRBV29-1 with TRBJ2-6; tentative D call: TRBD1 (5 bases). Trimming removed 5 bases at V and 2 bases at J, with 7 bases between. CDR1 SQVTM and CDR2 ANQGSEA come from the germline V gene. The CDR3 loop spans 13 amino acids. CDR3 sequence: CSVQGTGANVLTF. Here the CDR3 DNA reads TGCAGCGTTCAGGGAACTGGGGCCAACGTCCTGACTTTC. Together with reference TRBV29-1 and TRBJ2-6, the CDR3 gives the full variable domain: SAVISQKPSRDICQRGTSLTIQCQVDSQVTMMFWYRQQPGQSLTLIATANQGSEATYESGFVIDKFPISRPNLTFSTLTVSNMSPEDSSIYLCSVQGTGANVLTFGAGSRLTVL.

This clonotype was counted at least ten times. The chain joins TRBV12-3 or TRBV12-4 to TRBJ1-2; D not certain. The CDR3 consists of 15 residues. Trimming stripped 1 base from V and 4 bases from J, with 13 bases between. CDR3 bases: TGTGCCAGCAGTTTAGGACGGGCGGCAGGCTATGGCTACACCTTC. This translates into CASSLGRAAGYGYTF.

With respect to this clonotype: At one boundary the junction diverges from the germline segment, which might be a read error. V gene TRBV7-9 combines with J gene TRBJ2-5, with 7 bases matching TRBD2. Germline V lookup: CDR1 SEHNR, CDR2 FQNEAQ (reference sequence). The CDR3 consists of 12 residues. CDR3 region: CASSLAVGGSIF. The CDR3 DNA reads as TGTGCCAGCAGCTTAGCGGTCGGCGGGAGCATCTTC. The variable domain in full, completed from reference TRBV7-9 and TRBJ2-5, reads DTGVSQNPRHKITKRGQNVTFRCDPISEHNRLYWYRQTLGQGPEFLTYFQNEAQLEKSRLLSDRFSAERPKGSFSTLEIQRTEQGDSAMYLCASSLAVGGSIFGPGTRLLVL.

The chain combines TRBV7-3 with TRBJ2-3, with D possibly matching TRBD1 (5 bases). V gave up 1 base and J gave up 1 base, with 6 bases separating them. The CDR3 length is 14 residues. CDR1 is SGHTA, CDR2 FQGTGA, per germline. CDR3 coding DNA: TGTGCCAGCAGCTTAAGGGGCCGCACAGATACGCAGTATTTT. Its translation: CASSLRGRTDTQYF.

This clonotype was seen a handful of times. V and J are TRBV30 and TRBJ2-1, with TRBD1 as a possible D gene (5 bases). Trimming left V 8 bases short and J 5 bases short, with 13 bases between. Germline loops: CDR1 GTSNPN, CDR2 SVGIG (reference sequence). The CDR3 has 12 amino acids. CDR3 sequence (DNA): TGTGCCAAAGGGGAACAAGACAATGAGCAGTTCTTC. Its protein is CAKGEQDNEQFF.

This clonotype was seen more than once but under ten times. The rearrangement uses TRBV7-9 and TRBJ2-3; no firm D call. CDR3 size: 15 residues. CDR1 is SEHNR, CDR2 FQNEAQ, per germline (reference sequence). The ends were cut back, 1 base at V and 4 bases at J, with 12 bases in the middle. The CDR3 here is CASSLGPGRADTQYF. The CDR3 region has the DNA TGTGCCAGCAGCTTAGGGCCAGGTCGGGCAGATACGCAGTATTTT.

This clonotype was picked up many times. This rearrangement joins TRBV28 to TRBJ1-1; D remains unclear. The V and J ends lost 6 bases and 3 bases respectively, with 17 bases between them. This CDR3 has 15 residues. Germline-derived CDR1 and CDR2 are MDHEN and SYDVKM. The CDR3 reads CASRLRTLGHTEAFF. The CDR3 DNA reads TGTGCCAGCAGGCTACGGACGCTCGGCCACACTGAAGCTTTCTTT.

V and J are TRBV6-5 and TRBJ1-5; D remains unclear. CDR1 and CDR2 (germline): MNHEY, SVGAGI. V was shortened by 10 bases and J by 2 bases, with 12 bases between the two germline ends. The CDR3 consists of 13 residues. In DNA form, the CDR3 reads TGTGCCACCTCGGGCGAGGGCAATCAGCCCCAGCATTTT. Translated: CATSGEGNQPQHF.

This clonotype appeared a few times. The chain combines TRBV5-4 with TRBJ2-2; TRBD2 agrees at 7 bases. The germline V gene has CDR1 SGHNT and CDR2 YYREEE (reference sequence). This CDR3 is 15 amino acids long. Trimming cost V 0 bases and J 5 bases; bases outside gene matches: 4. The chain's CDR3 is CASSLEGRVTGELFF. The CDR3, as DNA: TGTGCCAGCAGCTTGGAAGGGAGGGTGACCGGGGAGCTGTTTTTT.

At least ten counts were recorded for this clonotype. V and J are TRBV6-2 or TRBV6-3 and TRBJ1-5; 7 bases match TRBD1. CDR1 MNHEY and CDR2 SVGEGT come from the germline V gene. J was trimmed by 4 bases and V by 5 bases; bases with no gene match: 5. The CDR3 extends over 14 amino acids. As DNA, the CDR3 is TGTGCCAGCAGTACCGGGACAGAGAATCAGCCCCAGCATTTT. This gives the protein CASSTGTENQPQHF.

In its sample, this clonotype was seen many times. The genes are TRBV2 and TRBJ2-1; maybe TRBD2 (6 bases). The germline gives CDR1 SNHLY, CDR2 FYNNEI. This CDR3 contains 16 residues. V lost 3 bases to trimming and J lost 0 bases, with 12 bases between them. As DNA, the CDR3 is TGTGCCAGCAGTGACCGGGGGAGGAGCTCCTACAATGAGCAGTTCTTC. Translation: CASSDRGRSSYNEQFF.

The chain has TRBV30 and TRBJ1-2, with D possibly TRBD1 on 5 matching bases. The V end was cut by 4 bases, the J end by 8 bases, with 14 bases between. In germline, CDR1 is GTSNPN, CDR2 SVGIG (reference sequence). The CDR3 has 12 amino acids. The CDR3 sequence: CAWTAGGGGYTF. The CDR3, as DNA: TGTGCCTGGACCGCGGGGGGAGGCGGCTACACCTTC.

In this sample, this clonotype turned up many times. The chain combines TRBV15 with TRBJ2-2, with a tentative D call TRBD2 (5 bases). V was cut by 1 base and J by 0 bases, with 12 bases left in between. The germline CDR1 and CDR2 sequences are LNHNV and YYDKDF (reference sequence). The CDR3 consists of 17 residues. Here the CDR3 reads CATSRARELANTGELFF. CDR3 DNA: TGTGCCACCAGCAGAGCCCGGGAACTAGCGAACACCGGGGAGCTGTTTTTT.

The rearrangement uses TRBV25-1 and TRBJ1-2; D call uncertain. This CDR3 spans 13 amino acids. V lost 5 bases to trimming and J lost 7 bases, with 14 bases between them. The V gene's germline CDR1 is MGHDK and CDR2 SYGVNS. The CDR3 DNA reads TGTGCCAGCAGTCGGCAGGCCGGCGTTGGCTACACCTTC. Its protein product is CASSRQAGVGYTF.

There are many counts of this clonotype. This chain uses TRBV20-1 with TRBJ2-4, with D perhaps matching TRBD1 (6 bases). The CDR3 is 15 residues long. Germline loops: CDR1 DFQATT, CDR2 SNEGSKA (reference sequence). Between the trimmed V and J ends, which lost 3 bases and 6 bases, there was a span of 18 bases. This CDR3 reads CSARWARGRGNIQYF. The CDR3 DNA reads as TGCAGTGCTAGGTGGGCCAGGGGTCGGGGAAACATTCAGTACTTC.

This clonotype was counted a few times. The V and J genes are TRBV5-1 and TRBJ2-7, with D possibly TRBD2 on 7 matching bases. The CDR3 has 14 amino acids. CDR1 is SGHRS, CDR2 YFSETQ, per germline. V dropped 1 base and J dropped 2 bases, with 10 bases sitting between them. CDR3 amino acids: CASSLRGDTYEQYF. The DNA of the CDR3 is TGCGCCAGCAGCTTGCGGGGGGACACCTACGAGCAGTACTTC.

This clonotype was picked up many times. The CDR3 DNA is TGTGCCAGCTCGGGGGACAGAGGGGCACCCCTCCACTTT. Protein product: CASSGDRGAPLHF. The J gene is TRBJ1-6, the V gene TRBV18, with TRBD1 matching 7 bases. Germline lookup yields CDR1 KGHSH and CDR2 LQKENI. V shed 6 bases, J shed 11 bases, and the junction held 7 bases outside the gene matches. This CDR3 has 13 residues.

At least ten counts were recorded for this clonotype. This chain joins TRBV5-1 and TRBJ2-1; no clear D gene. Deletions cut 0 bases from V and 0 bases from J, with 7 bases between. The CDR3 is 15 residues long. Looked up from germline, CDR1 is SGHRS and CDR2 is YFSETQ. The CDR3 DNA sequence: TGCGCCAGCAGCTTGGAGGGATACTCCTACAATGAGCAGTTCTTC. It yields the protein CASSLEGYSYNEQFF.

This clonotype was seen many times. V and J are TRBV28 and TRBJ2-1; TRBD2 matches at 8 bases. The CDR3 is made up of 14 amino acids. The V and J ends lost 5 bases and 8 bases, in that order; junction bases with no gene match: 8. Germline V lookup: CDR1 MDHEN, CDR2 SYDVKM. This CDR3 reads CASSGQREIYEQFF. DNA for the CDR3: TGTGCCAGCAGTGGCCAGCGGGAGATATATGAGCAGTTCTTC.

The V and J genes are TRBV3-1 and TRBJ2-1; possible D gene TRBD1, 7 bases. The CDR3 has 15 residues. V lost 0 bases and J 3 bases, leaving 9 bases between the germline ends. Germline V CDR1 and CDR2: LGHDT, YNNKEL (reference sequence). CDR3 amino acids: CASSQDRGDYNEQFF. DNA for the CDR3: TGTGCCAGCAGCCAAGACAGGGGGGACTACAATGAGCAGTTCTTC.